This T cell receptor (beta chain) is from a study of T cell responses to AZD1222 COVID-19 vaccine. Study conclusions and caveats: Unmutated variant regions are reportedly the target of nearly half of TCRs that are spike-specific. Donors, mostly white British, included more females; clonal diversity was possibly underestimated.

Libraries were prepared by immunoSEQ multiplex PCR; TCRdb keeps only in-frame clonotypes and omits some of them. The data hold 70,000 to 95,000 clones, with 75% to 95% observed a single time. This CDR3 has 15 residues. Between the trimmed V and J ends, which lost 2 bases and 0 bases, there was a span of 6 bases. Germline lookup yields CDR1 SGHRS and CDR2 YFSETQ. As to this clone: Its antigen is unknown.

This sample comprised peripheral blood, obtained 28 days after the second AZD1222 dose. The source is an adult who received the AZD1222 COVID-19 vaccine. V is TRBV5-1 and J is TRBJ1-6; D unresolved. The DNA of the CDR3 is TGCGCCAGCAGCTTCAGGAGCTCCTATAATTCACCCCTCCACTTT. Translating it yields CASSFRSSYNSPLHF.